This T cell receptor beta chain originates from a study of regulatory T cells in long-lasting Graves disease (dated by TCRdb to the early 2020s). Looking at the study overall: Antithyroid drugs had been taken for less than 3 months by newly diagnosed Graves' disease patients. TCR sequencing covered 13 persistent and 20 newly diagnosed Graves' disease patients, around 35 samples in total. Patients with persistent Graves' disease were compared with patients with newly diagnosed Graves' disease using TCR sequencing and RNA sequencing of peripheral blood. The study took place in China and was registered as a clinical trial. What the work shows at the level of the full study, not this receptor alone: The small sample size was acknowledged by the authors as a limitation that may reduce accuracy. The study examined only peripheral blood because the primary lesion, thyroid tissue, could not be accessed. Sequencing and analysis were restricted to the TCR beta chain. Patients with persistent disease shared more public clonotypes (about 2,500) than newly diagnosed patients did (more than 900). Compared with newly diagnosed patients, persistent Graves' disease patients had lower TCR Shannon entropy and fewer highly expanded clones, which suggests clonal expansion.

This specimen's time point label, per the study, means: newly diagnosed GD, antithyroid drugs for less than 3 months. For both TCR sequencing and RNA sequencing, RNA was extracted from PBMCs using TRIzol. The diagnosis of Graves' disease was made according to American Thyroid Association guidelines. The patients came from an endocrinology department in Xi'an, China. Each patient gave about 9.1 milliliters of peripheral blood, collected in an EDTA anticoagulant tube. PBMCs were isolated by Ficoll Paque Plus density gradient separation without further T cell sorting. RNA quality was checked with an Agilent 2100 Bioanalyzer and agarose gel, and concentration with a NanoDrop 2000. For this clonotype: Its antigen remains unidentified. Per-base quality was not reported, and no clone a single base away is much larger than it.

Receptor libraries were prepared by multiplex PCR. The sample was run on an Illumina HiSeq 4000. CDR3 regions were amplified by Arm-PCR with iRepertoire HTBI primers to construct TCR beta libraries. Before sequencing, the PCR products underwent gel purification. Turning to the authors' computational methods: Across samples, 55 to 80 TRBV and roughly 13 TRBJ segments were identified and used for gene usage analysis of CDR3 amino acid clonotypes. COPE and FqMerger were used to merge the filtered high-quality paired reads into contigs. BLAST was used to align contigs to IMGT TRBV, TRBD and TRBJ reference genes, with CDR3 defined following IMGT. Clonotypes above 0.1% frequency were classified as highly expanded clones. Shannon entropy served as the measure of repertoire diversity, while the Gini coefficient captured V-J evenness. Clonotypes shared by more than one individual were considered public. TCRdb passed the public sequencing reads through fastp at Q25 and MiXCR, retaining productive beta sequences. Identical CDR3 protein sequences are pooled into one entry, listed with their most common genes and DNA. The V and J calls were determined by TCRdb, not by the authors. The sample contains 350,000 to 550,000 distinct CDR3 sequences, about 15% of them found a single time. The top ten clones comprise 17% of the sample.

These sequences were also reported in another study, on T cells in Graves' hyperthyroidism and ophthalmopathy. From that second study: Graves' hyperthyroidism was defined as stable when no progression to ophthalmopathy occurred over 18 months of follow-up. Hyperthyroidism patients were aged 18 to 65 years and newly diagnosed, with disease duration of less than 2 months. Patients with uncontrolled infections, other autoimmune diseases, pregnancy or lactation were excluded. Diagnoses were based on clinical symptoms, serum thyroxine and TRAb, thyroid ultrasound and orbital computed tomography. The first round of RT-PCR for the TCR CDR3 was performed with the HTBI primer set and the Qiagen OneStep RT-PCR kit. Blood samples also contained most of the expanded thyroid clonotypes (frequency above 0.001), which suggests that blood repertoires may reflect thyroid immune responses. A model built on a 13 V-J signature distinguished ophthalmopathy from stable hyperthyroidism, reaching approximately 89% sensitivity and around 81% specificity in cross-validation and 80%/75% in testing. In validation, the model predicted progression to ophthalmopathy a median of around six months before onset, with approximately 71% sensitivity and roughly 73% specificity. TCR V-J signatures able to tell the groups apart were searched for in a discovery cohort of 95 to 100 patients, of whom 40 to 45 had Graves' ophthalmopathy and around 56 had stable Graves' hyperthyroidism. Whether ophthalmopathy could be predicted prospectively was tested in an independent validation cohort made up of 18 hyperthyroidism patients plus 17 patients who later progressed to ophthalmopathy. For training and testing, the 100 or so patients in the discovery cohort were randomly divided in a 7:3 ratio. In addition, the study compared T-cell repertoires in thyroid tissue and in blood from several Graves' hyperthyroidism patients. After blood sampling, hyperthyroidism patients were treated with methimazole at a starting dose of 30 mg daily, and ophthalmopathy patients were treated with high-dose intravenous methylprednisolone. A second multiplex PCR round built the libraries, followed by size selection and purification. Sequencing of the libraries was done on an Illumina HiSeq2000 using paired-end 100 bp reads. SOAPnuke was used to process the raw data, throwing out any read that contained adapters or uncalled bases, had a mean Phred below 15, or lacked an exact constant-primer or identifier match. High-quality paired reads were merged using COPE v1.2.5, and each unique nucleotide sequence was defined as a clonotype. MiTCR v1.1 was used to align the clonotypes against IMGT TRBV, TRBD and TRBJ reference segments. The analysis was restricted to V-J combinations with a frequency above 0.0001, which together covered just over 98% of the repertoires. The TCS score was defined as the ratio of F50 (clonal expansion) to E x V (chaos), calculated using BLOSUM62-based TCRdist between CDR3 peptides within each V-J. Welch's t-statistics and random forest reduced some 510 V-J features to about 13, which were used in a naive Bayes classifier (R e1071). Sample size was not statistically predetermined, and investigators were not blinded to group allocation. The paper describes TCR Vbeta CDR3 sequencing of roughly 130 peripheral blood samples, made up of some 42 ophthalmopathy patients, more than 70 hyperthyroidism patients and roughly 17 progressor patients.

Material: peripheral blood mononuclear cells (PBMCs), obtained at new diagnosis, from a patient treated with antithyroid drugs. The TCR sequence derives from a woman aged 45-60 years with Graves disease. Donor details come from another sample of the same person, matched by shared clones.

CDR3 reads: CASSTGGNQPQHF. The nucleotide sequence reads as follows: TGTGCCAGTAGTACAGGGGGCAATCAGCCCCAGCATTTT. The chain uses TRBV19 and TRBJ1-5, with a weak D call of TRBD1 (6 bases match). At the junction V is shortened by 4 bases and J by 2 bases, with 6 bases in between. Per the germline V gene (reference sequence), LNHDA is the CDR1 and SQIVND is the CDR2. The CDR3 starts with the cysteine, ends with the phenylalanine, and has 13 residues. Just the 39-base CDR3 DNA is kept, in frame starting at base 1.